The rows below give T cell receptor beta chains drawn from one sample of a study of a mutant IDH1 vaccine in newly diagnosed glioma. For these receptors, no antigen is known. Profiling relied on immunoSEQ multiplex PCR, and the TCRdb table lists in-frame clones only, not all of them. The data hold tens of thousands of clones, with about 90% observed a single time. The sequencing used PBMCs, collected from a glioma patient whose treatment included an IDH1 peptide vaccine. The receptor source for this set is a woman aged 45 to 65 with glioma. The CDR3 runs from the conserved cysteine through the conserved F or W. The order of the fields is D gene, J gene, clone size, V gene, CDR3 DNA, CDR3 protein. D genes are given only for firm matches. Size tells how often a clone was seen (once, few, many) or the class of an expanded clone, and some rows leave it out.

d_call: -
j_call: TRBJ2-5
clone_size: once
v_call: TRBV5-1
cdr3_nt: TGCGCCAGCAGCCCTCAGACAGGTCCTCAAGAGACCCAGTACTTC
cdr3_aa: CASSPQTGPQETQYF

d_call: TRBD2
j_call: TRBJ2-7
clone_size: -
v_call: TRBV7-2
cdr3_nt: TGTGCCAGCAGCAAAGGACTAGCGGGAGGGCGGTCCTACGAGCAGTACTTC
cdr3_aa: CASSKGLAGGRSYEQYF

d_call: -
j_call: TRBJ2-7
clone_size: -
v_call: TRBV6-1
cdr3_nt: TGTGCCAGCAGTGAGAACAGGGTATCCTACGAGCAGTACTTC
cdr3_aa: CASSENRVSYEQYF

d_call: TRBD1
j_call: TRBJ2-1
clone_size: once
v_call: TRBV29-1
cdr3_nt: TGCAGCGGGACAGGGGCAAATGAGCAGTTCTTC
cdr3_aa: CSGTGANEQFF

d_call: -
j_call: TRBJ2-1
clone_size: -
v_call: TRBV19
cdr3_nt: TGTGCCAGTAGTATCTACGACTCCTACAATGAGCAGTTCTTC
cdr3_aa: CASSIYDSYNEQFF

d_call: -
j_call: TRBJ1-1
clone_size: few
v_call: TRBV28
cdr3_nt: TGTGCCAGCAGTACCCCTCTCTCGGGGAACACTGAAGCTTTCTTT
cdr3_aa: CASSTPLSGNTEAFF

d_call: TRBD1
j_call: TRBJ1-1
clone_size: -
v_call: TRBV6-1
cdr3_nt: TGTGCCATCAGTGACTTTAACAGGGGCGGTAACGTGAACACTGAAGCTTTCTTT
cdr3_aa: CAISDFNRGGNVNTEAFF

d_call: -
j_call: TRBJ2-2
clone_size: few
v_call: TRBV6-4
cdr3_nt: TGTGCCAGCAGTCCCGTCCATACCGGGGAGCTGTTTTTT
cdr3_aa: CASSPVHTGELFF

d_call: -
j_call: TRBJ1-5
clone_size: -
v_call: TRBV6-1
cdr3_nt: TGTGCCAGCAGTGGGTCTCAGGGGTTCAATCAGCCCCAGCATTTT
cdr3_aa: CASSGSQGFNQPQHF

d_call: TRBD1
j_call: TRBJ2-2
clone_size: -
v_call: TRBV27
cdr3_nt: TGTGCCAGCAGTTTAAGGACAGGCTACACCGGGGAGCTGTTTTTT
cdr3_aa: CASSLRTGYTGELFF

d_call: TRBD1
j_call: TRBJ2-7
clone_size: -
v_call: TRBV28
cdr3_nt: TGTGCCAGCAGTTTTGGGACAGGGGGCTACGAGCAGTACTTC
cdr3_aa: CASSFGTGGYEQYF

d_call: -
j_call: TRBJ2-3
clone_size: -
v_call: TRBV18
cdr3_nt: TGTGCCAGCTCACCTCCTAGAGGTCACACAGATACGCAGTATTTT
cdr3_aa: CASSPPRGHTDTQYF

d_call: TRBD1
j_call: TRBJ2-1
clone_size: -
v_call: TRBV28
cdr3_nt: TGTGCCAGCAGTCCACGGACAGGGGGATCTTTCAATGAGCAGTTCTTC
cdr3_aa: CASSPRTGGSFNEQFF

d_call: -
j_call: TRBJ2-6
clone_size: -
v_call: TRBV7-9
cdr3_nt: TGTGCCAGCAGAGCAGGATCTGGGGCCAACGTCCTGACTTTC
cdr3_aa: CASRAGSGANVLTF

d_call: -
j_call: TRBJ2-1
clone_size: once
v_call: TRBV6-1
cdr3_nt: TGTGCCAGCATACCGGATTACAATGAGCAGTTCTTC
cdr3_aa: CASIPDYNEQFF

d_call: -
j_call: TRBJ2-7
clone_size: -
v_call: TRBV11-1
cdr3_nt: TGTGCCAGCAGCCAAATGGGGGAGCAGTACTTC
cdr3_aa: CASSQMGEQYF

d_call: TRBD1
j_call: TRBJ2-7
clone_size: -
v_call: TRBV28
cdr3_nt: TGTGCCAGCAGAGGACAGGGGGCATCCTACGAGCAGTACTTC
cdr3_aa: CASRGQGASYEQYF

d_call: -
j_call: TRBJ2-5
clone_size: -
v_call: TRBV5-4
cdr3_nt: TGTGCCAGCAGCGGGACCGGGGGCAGTGGATCACAGACCCAGTACTTC
cdr3_aa: CASSGTGGSGSQTQYF